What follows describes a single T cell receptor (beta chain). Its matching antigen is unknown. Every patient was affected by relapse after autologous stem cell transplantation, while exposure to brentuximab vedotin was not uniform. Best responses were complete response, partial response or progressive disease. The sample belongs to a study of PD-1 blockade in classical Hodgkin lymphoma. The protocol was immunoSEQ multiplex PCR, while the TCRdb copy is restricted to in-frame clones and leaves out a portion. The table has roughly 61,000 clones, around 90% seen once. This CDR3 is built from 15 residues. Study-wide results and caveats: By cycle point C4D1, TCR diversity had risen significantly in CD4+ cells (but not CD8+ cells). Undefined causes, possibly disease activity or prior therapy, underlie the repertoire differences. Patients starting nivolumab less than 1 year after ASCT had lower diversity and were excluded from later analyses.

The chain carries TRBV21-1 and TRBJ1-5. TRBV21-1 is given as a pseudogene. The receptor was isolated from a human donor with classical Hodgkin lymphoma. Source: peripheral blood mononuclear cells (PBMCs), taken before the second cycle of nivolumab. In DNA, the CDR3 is TGTGCCACCACTAAGGGTAGAGCACGCAATCAGCCCCAGCATTTT. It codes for CATTKGRARNQPQHF.